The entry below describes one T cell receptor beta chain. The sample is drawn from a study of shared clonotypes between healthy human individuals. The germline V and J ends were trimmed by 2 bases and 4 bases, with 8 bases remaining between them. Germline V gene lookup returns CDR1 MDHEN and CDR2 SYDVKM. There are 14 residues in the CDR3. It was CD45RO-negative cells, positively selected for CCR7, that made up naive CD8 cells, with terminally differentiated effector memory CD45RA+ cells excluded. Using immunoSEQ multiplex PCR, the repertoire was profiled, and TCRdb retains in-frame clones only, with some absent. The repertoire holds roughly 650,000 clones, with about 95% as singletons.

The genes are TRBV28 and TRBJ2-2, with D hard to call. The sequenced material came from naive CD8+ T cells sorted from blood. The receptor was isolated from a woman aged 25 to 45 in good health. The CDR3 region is CASSLILGTGELFF. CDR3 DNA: TGTGCCAGCAGTTTAATATTGGGCACCGGGGAGCTGTTTTTT.